The T cell receptor beta chain under discussion was sequenced for a study of vaccination effects on CD4 cells after COVID-19. Study-wide results and caveats: Late post-vaccination, clones induced by infection and those induced by vaccine underwent marked clonal contraction.

ViraFEST assay sequencing came after antigen-specific CD4+ T cells were expanded with viral peptide pools. Subsequent to 10 days of culture, CD4+ T cells were isolated. The vaccine given was either BNT162b2 or mRNA-1273, in two doses. Only in-frame clones appear in the TCRdb table, and some are missing; sequencing was by immunoSEQ multiplex PCR. This table holds 24,000 or so clones, approximately 76% found once. This CDR3 comprises 15 residues. Trimming removed 6 bases from V and 0 bases from J; junction bases left unmatched: 1. Germline CDR1 reads KGHDR; CDR2 reads SFDVKD. A word on this clone: Its antigen is as yet unknown.

This material consisted of CD4+ T cells from PBMCs cultured with HCoV-229E spike peptides, taken after COVID-19 vaccination. The chain uses TRBV24-1 and TRBJ2-2; 9 bases line up with TRBD2. The TCR comes from a human donor who received a COVID-19 vaccine. This CDR3 is CATSSGGTNTGELFF. CDR3 sequence (DNA): TGTGCCACCAGTAGCGGGGGGACGAACACCGGGGAGCTGTTTTTT.